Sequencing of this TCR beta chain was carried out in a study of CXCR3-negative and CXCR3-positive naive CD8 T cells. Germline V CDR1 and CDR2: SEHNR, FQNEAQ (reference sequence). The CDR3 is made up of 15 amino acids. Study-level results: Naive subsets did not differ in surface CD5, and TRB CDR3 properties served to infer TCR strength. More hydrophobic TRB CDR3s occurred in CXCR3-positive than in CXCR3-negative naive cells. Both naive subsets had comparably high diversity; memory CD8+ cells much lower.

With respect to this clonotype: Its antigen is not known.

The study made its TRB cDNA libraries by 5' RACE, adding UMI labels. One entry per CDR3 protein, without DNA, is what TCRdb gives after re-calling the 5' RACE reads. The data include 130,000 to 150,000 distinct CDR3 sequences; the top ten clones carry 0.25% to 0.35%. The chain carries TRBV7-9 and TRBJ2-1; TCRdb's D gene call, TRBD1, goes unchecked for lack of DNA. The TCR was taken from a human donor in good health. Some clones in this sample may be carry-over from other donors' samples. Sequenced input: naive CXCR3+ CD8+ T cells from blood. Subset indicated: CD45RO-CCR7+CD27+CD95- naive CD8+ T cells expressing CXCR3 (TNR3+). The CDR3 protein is CASTPTVRSNNEQFF.